This T cell receptor (beta chain) stems from a study of OX40 agonist ivuxolimab in advanced cancers. Study in general: Ivuxolimab, an antibody that agonizes OX40 (CD134), was administered to the patients. Three patients, one with hepatocellular carcinoma and two with cutaneous melanoma, responded partially. Study-wide points: Dose levels from 0.1 to 3.0 mg/kg saw CD4+ and CD8+ blood T cells expand clonally by week 6.

With regard to this clone: The antigen is undetermined.

The method was immunoSEQ multiplex PCR; TCRdb's version includes in-frame clones alone and lacks a portion of them. The sample shows about 80,000 clones, just over 85% of them seen only once. The germline gives CDR1 MNHNY, CDR2 SVGAGI (reference sequence). Unmatched junction bases numbered 5, after V lost 7 bases and J lost 5 bases. The CDR3 totals 14 residues. The TCR originated in an adult with an advanced solid tumor such as melanoma, head and neck, liver or kidney cancer. The sample was CD4+ or CD8+ T cells sorted from blood, taken in a trial of the OX40 agonist ivuxolimab. This sequence joins TRBV6-6 and TRBJ2-1; 10 bases map to TRBD1. The DNA for the CDR3 is TGTGCCAGCACCCGACAGGGGGCTGACAATGAGCAGTTCTTC. It yields the protein CASTRQGADNEQFF.